This T cell receptor (beta chain) emerged from a study of graft-versus-host responses after intestinal transplantation. A remark on this clone: Its antigen is still unknown. Other DNA sequences in this sample translate to the same CDR3.

The assay was immunoSEQ multiplex PCR, and TCRdb's table has in-frame clones only and misses some. This table has about 120,000 clones, around 95% appearing once. The CDR3 spans 16 residues. V was pared by 0 bases and J by 1 base, with 10 bases between. The germline V gene encodes CDR1 LGHNA and CDR2 YSLEER. The sequencing used unstimulated CD8+ T cells sorted from spleen or lymph node cells, collected before intestinal transplant. The chain has TRBV4-3 and TRBJ2-1; a possible D gene is TRBD2 (6 bases). The receptor comes from a human donor who received an intestinal transplant. The CDR3 sequence: CASSQDRGSSYNEQFF. DNA of the CDR3: TGCGCCAGCAGCCAAGATCGGGGGAGTTCCTACAATGAGCAGTTCTTC.